One and the same sample provided the 9 T cell receptor beta chains below, sequenced in a study of OX40 agonist ivuxolimab in advanced cancers. Receptor amplification or capture employed the immunoSEQ multiplex PCR assay. Sourced from immuneACCESS, this table was stored by TCRdb with only in-frame sequences that have V and J called. A share of the clones is absent; for the studies checked, an unresolved V gene accounts for under half, and the remainder has no known explanation. The sample data list around 62,000 clones, and 84% of these were observed just once. Around 1.5% of the sample is held by the ten biggest clonotypes. Source: CD4+ or CD8+ T cells sorted from blood, taken in a trial of the OX40 agonist ivuxolimab. The origin of the receptors is an adult with an advanced solid tumor such as melanoma, head and neck, liver or kidney cancer.

This sequence joins TRBV7-9 and TRBJ1-1; perhaps TRBD1 as D (5 bases). Germline V gene lookup returns CDR1 SEHNR and CDR2 FQNEAQ (reference sequence). Trimming took 4 bases from V and 4 from J, leaving 16 bases between them. The CDR3 is 15 residues long. CDR3 nucleotide sequence: TGTGCCAGCAGCTCCCGTCGGGGGAGCGGCACTGAAGCTTTCTTT. Its translation is CASSSRRGSGTEAFF.

The V call is TRBV5-8, the J call TRBJ2-1; 7 bases fit TRBD1. This CDR3 comprises 13 residues. Germline CDR1 reads SGHTS; CDR2 reads YDEGEE. The trim removed 3 bases at V and 6 bases at J, leaving 3 bases unmatched. The CDR3 is CASSSRGTNEQFF. DNA of the CDR3: TGTGCCAGCAGCTCCAGGGGGACCAATGAGCAGTTCTTC.

This chain joins TRBV5-1 and TRBJ1-2, with 9 bases matching TRBD1. This CDR3 is 14 amino acids long. With V trimmed by 6 bases and J by 5 bases, 8 bases remained unmatched. CDR1 is SGHRS, CDR2 YFSETQ, per germline. Written as DNA, the CDR3 is TGCGCCAGCACCGCCGGGACAGGGCATTATGGCTACACCTTC. Protein product: CASTAGTGHYGYTF. The full variable domain, with the rest looked up from reference TRBV5-1 and TRBJ1-2, is KAGVTQTPRYLIKTRGQQVTLSCSPISGHRSVSWYQQTPGQGLQFLFEYFSETQRNKGNFPGRFSGRQFSNSRSEMNVSTLELGDSALYLCASTAGTGHYGYTFGSGTRLTVV.

The CDR3 sequence is CASRTDRQGFTDTQYF. As DNA, the CDR3 is TGTGCCAGCAGAACCGACAGACAGGGCTTCACAGATACGCAGTATTTT. J is TRBJ2-3 and V is TRBV2, with TRBD1 identical over 7 bases. The CDR3 extends over 16 amino acids. Germline loops: CDR1 SNHLY, CDR2 FYNNEI. V lost 6 bases to trimming and J lost 2 bases; unmatched junction nucleotides: 11.

The chain combines TRBV7-9 with TRBJ1-3; D is possibly TRBD1 (6 bases). Germline loops: CDR1 SEHNR, CDR2 FQNEAQ (reference sequence). V lost 2 bases and J lost 6, with 14 bases in between. This CDR3 has 15 amino acids. In DNA form, the CDR3 reads TGTGCCAGCAGCTTAACCGGGGGCCGACTAAACACCATATATTTT. It translates to CASSLTGGRLNTIYF.

The V gene is TRBV9, the J gene TRBJ1-2, with TRBD1 as a possible D gene (5 bases). Trimming shortened V by 4 bases and J by 3 bases, and 22 bases separated the two germline ends. The CDR3 is made up of 17 amino acids. Germline lookup yields CDR1 SGDLS and CDR2 YYNGEE. The CDR3 bases are TGTGCCAGCAGCTCAGGGACCGGGCGGGATTTCGACTATGGCTACACCTTC. This encodes CASSSGTGRDFDYGYTF.

CDR3 DNA: TGCAGCGTTGCCCCACTAGCGGGAGCGAACGAGCAGTACTTC. Translated: CSVAPLAGANEQYF. The gene calls are TRBV29-1 and TRBJ2-7; 11 bases line up with TRBD2. This CDR3 has 14 amino acids. The V segment lost 4 bases and the J segment 5 bases; nucleotides outside the gene matches: 7. In germline, CDR1 is SQVTM, CDR2 ANQGSEA.

This clone was observed a single time. The rearrangement uses TRBV4-2 and TRBJ1-1; 9 bases match TRBD1. Germline V gene data show CDR1 as LGHNA and CDR2 as YNFKEQ. With 0 bases clipped from V and 4 bases from J, the junction kept 6 bases outside the gene matches. The CDR3 runs to 16 residues. CDR3 protein: CASSQDPTGGVTEAFF. The CDR3 nucleotides read TGTGCCAGCAGCCAAGATCCGACAGGGGGTGTCACTGAAGCTTTCTTT.

This rearrangement joins TRBV28 to TRBJ2-1, with 7 bases aligning to TRBD2. This CDR3 has 11 amino acids. CDR1 MDHEN and CDR2 SYDVKM come from the germline V gene. Trimming at V came to 9 bases and at J to 9 bases, leaving 5 bases not matched to a gene. In DNA, the CDR3 is TGTGCCAGTGTGGGAGGGAGTGAGCAGTTCTTC. Its translation: CASVGGSEQFF.